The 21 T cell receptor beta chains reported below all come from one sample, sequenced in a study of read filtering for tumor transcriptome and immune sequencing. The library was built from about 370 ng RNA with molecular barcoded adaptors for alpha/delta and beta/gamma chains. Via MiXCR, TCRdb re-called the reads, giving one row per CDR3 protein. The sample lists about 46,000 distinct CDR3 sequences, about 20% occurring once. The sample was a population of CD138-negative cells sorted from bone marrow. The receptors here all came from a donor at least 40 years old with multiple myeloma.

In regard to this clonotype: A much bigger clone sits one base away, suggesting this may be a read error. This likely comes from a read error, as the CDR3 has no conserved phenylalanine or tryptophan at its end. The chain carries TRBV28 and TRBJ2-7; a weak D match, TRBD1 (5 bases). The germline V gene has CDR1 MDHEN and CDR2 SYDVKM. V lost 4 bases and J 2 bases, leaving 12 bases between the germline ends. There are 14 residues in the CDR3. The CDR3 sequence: CASSSAGHTYEQYS. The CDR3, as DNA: TGTGCCAGCAGTTCTGCCGGACATACCTACGAGCAGTACTCC.

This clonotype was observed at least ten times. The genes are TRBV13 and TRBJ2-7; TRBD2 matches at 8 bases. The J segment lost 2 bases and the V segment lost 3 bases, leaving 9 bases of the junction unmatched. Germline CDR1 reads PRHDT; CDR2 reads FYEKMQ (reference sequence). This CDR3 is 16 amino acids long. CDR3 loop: CASSFSTAGGPYEQYF. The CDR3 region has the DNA TGTGCCAGCAGCTTTTCAACGGCGGGAGGTCCCTACGAGCAGTACTTC.

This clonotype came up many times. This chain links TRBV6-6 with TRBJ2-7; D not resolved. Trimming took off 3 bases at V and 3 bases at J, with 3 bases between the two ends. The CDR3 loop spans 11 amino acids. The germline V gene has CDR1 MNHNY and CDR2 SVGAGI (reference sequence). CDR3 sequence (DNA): TGTGCCAGCAGTTATAACTACGAGCAGTACTTC. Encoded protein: CASSYNYEQYF.

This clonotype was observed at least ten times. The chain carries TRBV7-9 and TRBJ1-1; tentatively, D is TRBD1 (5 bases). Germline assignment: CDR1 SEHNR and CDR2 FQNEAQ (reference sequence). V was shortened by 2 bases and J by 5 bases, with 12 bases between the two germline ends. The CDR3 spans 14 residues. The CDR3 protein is CASSLSSGRTEAFF. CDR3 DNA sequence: TGTGCCAGCAGCTTAAGCTCGGGGCGAACTGAAGCTTTCTTT.

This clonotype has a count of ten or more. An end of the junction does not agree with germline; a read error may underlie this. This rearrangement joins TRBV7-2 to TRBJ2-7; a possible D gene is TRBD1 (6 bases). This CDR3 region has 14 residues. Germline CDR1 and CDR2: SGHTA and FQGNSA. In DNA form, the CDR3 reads TGTGTCAGCAGCCCGACCGGGACACCATACGAGCAGTACTTC. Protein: CVSSPTGTPYEQYF.

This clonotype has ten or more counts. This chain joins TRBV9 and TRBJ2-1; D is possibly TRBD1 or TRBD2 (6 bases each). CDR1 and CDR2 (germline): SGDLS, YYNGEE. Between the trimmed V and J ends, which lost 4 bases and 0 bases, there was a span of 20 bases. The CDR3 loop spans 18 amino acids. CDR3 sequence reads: CASSPRGLRGPSYNEQFF. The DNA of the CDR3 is TGTGCCAGCAGCCCTAGGGGACTCAGGGGCCCCTCCTACAATGAGCAGTTCTTC.

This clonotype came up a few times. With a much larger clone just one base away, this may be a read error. CDR3 coding DNA: TGTGCCTCGGGACGGCATTGCGAGCAGTACTTC. Encoded protein: CASGRHCEQYF. The chain employs TRBV28 and TRBJ2-7, with D perhaps matching TRBD1 or TRBD2 (5 bases each). V was pared by 11 bases and J by 6 bases, with 14 bases between. CDR1 is MDHEN, CDR2 SYDVKM, per germline. The CDR3 totals 11 residues.

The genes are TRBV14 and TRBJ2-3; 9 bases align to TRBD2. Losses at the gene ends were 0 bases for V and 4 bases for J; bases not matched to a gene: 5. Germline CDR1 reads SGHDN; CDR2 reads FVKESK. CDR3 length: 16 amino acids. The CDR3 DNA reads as TGTGCCAGCAGCCAAGATGGGCGGGAGGGCCCAGATACGCAGTATTTT. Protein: CASSQDGREGPDTQYF. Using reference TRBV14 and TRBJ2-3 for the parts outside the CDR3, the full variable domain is EAGVTQFPSHSVIEKGQTVTLRCDPISGHDNLYWYRRVMGKEIKFLLHFVKESKQDESGMPNNRFLAERTGGTYSTLKVQPAELEDSGVYFCASSQDGREGPDTQYFGPGTRLTVL.

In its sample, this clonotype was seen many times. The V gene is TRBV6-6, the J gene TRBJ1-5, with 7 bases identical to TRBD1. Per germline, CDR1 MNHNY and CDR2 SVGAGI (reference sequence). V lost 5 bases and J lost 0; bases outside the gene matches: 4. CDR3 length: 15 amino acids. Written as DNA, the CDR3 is TGTGCCAGCAGTATAGGGACAGATAGCAATCAGCCCCAGCATTTT. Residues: CASSIGTDSNQPQHF.

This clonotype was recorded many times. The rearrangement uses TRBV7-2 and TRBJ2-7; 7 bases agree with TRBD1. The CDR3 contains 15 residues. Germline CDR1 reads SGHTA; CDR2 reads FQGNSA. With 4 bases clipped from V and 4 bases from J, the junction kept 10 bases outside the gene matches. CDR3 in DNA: TGTGCCAGCAGCTCTGCTTTGACAGGGTTGTACGAGCAGTACTTC. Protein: CASSSALTGLYEQYF.

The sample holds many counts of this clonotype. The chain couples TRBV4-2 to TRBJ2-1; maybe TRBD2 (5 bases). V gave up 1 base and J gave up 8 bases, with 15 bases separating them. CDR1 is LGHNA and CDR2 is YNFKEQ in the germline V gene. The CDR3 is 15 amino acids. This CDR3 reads CASSQALGVVYEQFF. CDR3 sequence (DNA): TGTGCCAGCAGCCAAGCCCTCGGGGTAGTCTATGAGCAGTTCTTC.

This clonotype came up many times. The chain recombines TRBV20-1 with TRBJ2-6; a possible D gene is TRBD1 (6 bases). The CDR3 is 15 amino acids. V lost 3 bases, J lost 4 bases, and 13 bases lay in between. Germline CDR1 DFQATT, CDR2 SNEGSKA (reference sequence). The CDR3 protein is CSASPTGSGANVLTF. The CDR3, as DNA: TGCAGTGCTAGCCCCACAGGGTCCGGGGCCAACGTCCTGACTTTC.

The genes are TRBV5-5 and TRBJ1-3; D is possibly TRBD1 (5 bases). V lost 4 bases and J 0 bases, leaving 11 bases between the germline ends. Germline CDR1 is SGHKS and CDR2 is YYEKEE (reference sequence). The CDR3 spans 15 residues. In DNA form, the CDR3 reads TGTGCCAGCAGCCCGCAGGGCAGCTCTGGAAACACCATATATTTT. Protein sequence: CASSPQGSSGNTIYF.

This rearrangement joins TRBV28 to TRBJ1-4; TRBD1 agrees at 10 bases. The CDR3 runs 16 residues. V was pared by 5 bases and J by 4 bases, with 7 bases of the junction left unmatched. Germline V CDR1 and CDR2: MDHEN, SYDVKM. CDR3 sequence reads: CASSQDRGTFNEKLFF. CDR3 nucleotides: TGTGCCAGCAGTCAGGACAGGGGGACTTTTAATGAAAAACTGTTTTTT. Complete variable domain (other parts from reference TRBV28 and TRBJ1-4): DVKVTQSSRYLVKRTGEKVFLECVQDMDHENMFWYRQDPGLGLRLIYFSYDVKMKEKGDIPEGYSVSREKKERFSLILESASTNQTSMYLCASSQDRGTFNEKLFFGSGTQLSVL.

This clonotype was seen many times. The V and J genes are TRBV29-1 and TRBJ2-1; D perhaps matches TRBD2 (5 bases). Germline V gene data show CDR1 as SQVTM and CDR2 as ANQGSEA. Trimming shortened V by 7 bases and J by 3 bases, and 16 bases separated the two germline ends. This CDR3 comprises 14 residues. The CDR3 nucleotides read TGCAGCGCCGGACGGAGGCTAAGCTACAATGAGCAGTTCTTC. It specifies CSAGRRLSYNEQFF.

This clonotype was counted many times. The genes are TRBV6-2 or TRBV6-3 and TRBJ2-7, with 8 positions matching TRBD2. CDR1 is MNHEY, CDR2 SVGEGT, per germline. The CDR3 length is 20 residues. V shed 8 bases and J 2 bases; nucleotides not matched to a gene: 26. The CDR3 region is CASASYFSGYSGSDPYEQYF. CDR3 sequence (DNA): TGTGCCAGCGCGAGTTACTTCTCAGGGTACAGCGGGAGCGACCCCTACGAGCAGTACTTC.

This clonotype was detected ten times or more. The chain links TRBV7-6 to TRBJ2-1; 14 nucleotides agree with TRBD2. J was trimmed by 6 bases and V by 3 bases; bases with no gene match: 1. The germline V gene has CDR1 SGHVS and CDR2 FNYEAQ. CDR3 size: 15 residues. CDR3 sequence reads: CASSLTSGRGNEQFF. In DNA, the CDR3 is TGTGCCAGCAGCTTGACTAGCGGGAGGGGCAATGAGCAGTTCTTC. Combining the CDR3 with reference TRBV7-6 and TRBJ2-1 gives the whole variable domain GAGVSQSPRYKVTKRGQDVALRCDPISGHVSLYWYRQALGQGPEFLTYFNYEAQQDKSGLPNDRFSAERPEGSISTLTIQRTEQRDSAMYRCASSLTSGRGNEQFFGPGTRLTVL.

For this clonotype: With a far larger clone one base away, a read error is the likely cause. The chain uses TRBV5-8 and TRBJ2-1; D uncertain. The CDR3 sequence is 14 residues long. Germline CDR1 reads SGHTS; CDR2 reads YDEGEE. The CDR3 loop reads CASSLLTRYNEPFF. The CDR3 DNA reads TGTGCCAGCAGCCTTTTGACCCGGTACAATGAGCCGTTCTTC.

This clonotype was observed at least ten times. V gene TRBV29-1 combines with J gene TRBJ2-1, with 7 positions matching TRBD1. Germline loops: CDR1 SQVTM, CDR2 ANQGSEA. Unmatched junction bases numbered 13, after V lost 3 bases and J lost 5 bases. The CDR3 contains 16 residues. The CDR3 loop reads CSVDSPGTDNNNEQFF. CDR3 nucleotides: TGCAGCGTTGACTCCCCGGGGACAGACAACAACAATGAGCAGTTCTTC.

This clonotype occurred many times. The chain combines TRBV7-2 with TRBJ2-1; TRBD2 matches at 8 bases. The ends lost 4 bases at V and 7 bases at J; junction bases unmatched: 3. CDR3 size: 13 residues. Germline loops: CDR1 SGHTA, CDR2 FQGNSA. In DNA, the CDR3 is TGTGCCAGCAGCTCCAGCGGGGGAAATGAGCAGTTCTTC. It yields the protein CASSSSGGNEQFF. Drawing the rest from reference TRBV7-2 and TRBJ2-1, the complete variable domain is GAGVSQSPSNKVTEKGKDVELRCDPISGHTALYWYRQSLGQGLEFLIYFQGNSAPDKSGLPSDRFSAERTGGSVSTLTIQRTQQEDSAVYLCASSSSGGNEQFFGPGTRLTVL.

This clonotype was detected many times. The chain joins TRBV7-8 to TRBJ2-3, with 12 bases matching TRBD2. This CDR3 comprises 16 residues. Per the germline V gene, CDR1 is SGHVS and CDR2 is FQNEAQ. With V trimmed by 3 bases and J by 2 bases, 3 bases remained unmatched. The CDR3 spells CASSFTSGRSTDTQYF. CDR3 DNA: TGTGCCAGCAGCTTTACTAGCGGGAGGTCCACAGATACGCAGTATTTT.